This T cell receptor (beta chain) was profiled in a study of blood T cell repertoires in COVID-19. Overall study: Spain, Italy and the United States supplied samples that represented acute and convalescent COVID-19. PBMCs, B-cell-depleted T cells, or T cells provided the cDNA or gDNA that made up the material.

This CDR3 is built from 13 residues. Germline CDR1 is MNHEY and CDR2 is SMNVEV (reference sequence). The V and J ends lost 3 bases and 5 bases, in that order; junction bases with no gene match: 3. Methods used by the authors: Amplification with reference gene primers provided the estimates of nucleated cell counts. Generated by immunoSEQ multiplex PCR, the TCRdb table keeps only in-frame clones and is missing some. D and trimming were read from the DNA, whereas the V and J calls and clone size are those reported in that table. The table shows some 170,000 clones, with about four fifths occurring only once.

This clonotype was sampled from a woman between 65 and 79 years old with acute or convalescent COVID-19. The chain uses TRBV27 and TRBJ1-2, with 7 bases aligning to TRBD1. Sequencing was done on a sample of peripheral blood. The CDR3 loop is CASSFAQGYGYTF. The CDR3 bases are TGTGCCAGCAGTTTTGCACAGGGGTATGGCTACACCTTC.